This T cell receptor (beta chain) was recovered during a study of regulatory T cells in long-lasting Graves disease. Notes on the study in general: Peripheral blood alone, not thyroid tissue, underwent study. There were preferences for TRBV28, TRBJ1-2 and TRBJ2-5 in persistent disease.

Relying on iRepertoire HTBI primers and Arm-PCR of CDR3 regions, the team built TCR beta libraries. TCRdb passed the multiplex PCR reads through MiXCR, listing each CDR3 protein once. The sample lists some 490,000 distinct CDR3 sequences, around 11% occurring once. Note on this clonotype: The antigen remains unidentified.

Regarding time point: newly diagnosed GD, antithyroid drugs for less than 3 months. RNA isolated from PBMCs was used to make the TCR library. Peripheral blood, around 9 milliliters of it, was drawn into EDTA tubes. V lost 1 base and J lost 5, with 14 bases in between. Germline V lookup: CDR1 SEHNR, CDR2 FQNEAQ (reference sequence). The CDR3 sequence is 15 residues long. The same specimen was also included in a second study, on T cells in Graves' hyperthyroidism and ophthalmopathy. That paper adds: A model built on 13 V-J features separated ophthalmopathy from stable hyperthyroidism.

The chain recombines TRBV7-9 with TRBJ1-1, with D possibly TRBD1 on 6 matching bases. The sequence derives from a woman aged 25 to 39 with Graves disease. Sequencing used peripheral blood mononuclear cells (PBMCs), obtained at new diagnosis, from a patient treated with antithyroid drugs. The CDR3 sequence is CASSLGPGVETEAFF. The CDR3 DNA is TGTGCCAGCAGCTTAGGCCCAGGGGTTGAAACTGAAGCTTTCTTT.